This T cell receptor beta chain was sequenced for a study of graft-versus-host responses after intestinal transplantation. Overall study: Recipients obtained multivisceral, liver-intestinal, or isolated intestinal transplants.

The V gene lost 5 bases and the J gene lost 7 bases, with 21 bases spanning the gap. The CDR3 totals 15 residues. Germline V gene data show CDR1 as SGHAT and CDR2 as FQNNGV. As for this clone: Its specificity is unknown.

TCRdb keeps only in-frame clones here, not all; method: immunoSEQ multiplex PCR. The data show 96,000 or so clones, 92% seen once. The material was unstimulated CD4+ T cells sorted from spleen or lymph node cells, obtained before intestinal transplant. This clonotype originated in a human donor who received an intestinal transplant. The rearrangement joins TRBV11-2 to TRBJ2-7; tentatively, D is TRBD2 (6 bases). CDR3 sequence: CASSPEGWPAGEQYF. CDR3 nucleotide sequence: TGTGCCAGCAGCCCAGAAGGGTGGCCCGCGGGAGAGCAGTACTTC. Full variable domain (remainder filled in from reference TRBV11-2 and TRBJ2-7): EAGVAQSPRYKIIEKRQSVAFWCNPISGHATLYWYQQILGQGPKLLIQFQNNGVVDDSQLPKDRFSAERLKGVDSTLKIQPAKLEDSAVYLCASSPEGWPAGEQYFGPGTRLTVT.